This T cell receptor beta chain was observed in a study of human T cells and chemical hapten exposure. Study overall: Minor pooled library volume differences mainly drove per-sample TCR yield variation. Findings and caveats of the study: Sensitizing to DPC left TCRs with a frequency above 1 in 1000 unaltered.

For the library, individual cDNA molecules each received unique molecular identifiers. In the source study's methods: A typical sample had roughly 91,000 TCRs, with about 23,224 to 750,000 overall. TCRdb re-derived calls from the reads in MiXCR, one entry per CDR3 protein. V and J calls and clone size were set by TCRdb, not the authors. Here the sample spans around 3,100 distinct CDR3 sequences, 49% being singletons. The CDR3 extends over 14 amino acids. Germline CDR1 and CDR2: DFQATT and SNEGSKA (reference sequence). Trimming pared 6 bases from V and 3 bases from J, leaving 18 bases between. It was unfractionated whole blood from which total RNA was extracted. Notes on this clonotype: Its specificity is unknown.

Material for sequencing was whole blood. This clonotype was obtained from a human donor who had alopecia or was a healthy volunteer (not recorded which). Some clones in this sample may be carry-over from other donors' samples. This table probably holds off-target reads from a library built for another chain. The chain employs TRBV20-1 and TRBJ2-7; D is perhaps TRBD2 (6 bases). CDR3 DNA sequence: TGCAGTGCCCGCACCCGGGACTCTTTCTACGAGCAGTACTTC. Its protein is CSARTRDSFYEQYF.